Below, 26 T cell receptor beta chains from the same sample are listed, as sequenced in a study of Graves' ophthalmopathy and Graves' hyperthyroidism. Scientists amplified the TCR beta CDR3 regions from RNA transcripts. First-round RT-PCR employed HTBI primers, with a second-round multiplex PCR after it. One entry per CDR3 protein, called by TCRdb with MiXCR from the multiplex PCR reads. The repertoire holds about 400,000 distinct CDR3 sequences, with 15% to 20% as singletons. Specimen: peripheral blood. These receptors were collected from a woman aged 18-29 years with Graves' ophthalmopathy.

This clonotype has at least ten counts. This sequence joins TRBV28 and TRBJ1-2; perhaps TRBD1 as D (5 bases). The CDR3 has 14 residues. The V end was cut by 2 bases, the J end by 0 bases, with 7 bases between. In germline, CDR1 is MDHEN, CDR2 SYDVKM. CDR3 in amino acids: CASSLTGANYGYTF. The DNA of the CDR3 is TGTGCCAGCAGTTTAACAGGAGCTAACTATGGCTACACCTTC.

This clonotype was picked up many times. V gene TRBV28 combines with J gene TRBJ2-4; maybe TRBD1 (5 bases). The V end lost 2 bases, the J end lost 2 bases, and 10 bases lay between the germline ends. CDR1 MDHEN and CDR2 SYDVKM come from the germline V gene. The CDR3 is 15 amino acids. The CDR3 region has the DNA TGTGCCAGCAGTTTAATCCAGGGCCCCAAAAACATTCAGTACTTC. Translated: CASSLIQGPKNIQYF. Variable domain in full (rest from reference TRBV28 and TRBJ2-4): DVKVTQSSRYLVKRTGEKVFLECVQDMDHENMFWYRQDPGLGLRLIYFSYDVKMKEKGDIPEGYSVSREKKERFSLILESASTNQTSMYLCASSLIQGPKNIQYFGAGTRLSVL.

This clonotype was observed at least ten times. This chain uses TRBV30 with TRBJ2-7; 9 positions agree with TRBD2. The CDR3 loop spans 12 amino acids. Per the germline V gene, CDR1 is GTSNPN and CDR2 is SVGIG (reference sequence). With 4 bases clipped from V and 6 bases from J, the junction kept 4 bases outside the gene matches. Here the CDR3 reads CAWIAGALEQYF. CDR3 bases: TGTGCCTGGATAGCGGGAGCCCTCGAGCAGTACTTC.

This clonotype was detected many times. The chain employs TRBV5-1 and TRBJ1-1; no clear D. V was trimmed by 4 bases and J by 1 base, leaving 8 bases between them. The CDR3 runs to 13 residues. The germline V gene encodes CDR1 SGHRS and CDR2 YFSETQ. CDR3 region: CASSTDGNTEAFF. CDR3 in DNA: TGCGCCAGCAGCACGGACGGGAACACTGAAGCTTTCTTT.

Ten or more counts support this clonotype. The DNA for the CDR3 is TGTGCCTTCGAGGGGGATAGCAATCAGCCCCAGCATTTT. This encodes CAFEGDSNQPQHF. The gene calls are TRBV30 and TRBJ1-5; tentative D call: TRBD1 (6 bases). Per the germline V gene, CDR1 is GTSNPN and CDR2 is SVGIG (reference sequence). The CDR3 is 13 residues long. Trimming pared 7 bases from V and 0 bases from J, leaving 10 bases between.

CDR3 amino acids: CASSYSPKQTQYF. The CDR3 DNA is TGTGCCAGCAGTTACTCGCCCAAACAGACCCAGTACTTC. The rearrangement links TRBV6-5 to TRBJ2-5; D gene ambiguous. V gave up 0 bases and J gave up 6 bases, with 8 bases separating them. There are 13 residues in the CDR3. Per the germline V gene, CDR1 is MNHEY and CDR2 is SVGAGI.

This clonotype was counted at least ten times. The rearrangement uses TRBV6-2 or TRBV6-3 and TRBJ1-1; possibly TRBD1 for D (5 bases). The CDR3 has 14 residues. Trimming stripped 2 bases from V and 5 bases from J, with 12 bases between. The germline V gene has CDR1 MNHEY and CDR2 SVGEGT. This CDR3 reads CASSYDRTKTEAFF. The CDR3 DNA is TGTGCCAGCAGTTACGACAGAACGAAGACTGAAGCTTTCTTT.

The chain combines TRBV7-2 with TRBJ2-5, with D perhaps matching TRBD2 (7 bases). The CDR3 spans 16 residues. CDR1 is SGHTA, CDR2 FQGNSA, per germline. V lost 4 bases and J lost 4, with 19 bases in between. For the CDR3, the DNA is TGTGCCAGCAGCTATAGTACCAGGGGCGGGGGAGAGACCCAGTACTTC. This codes for CASSYSTRGGGETQYF.

This clonotype was detected many times. This chain uses TRBV6-1 with TRBJ2-4; D is ambiguous. V was shortened by 3 bases and J by 9 bases, with 12 bases between the two germline ends. The CDR3 extends over 13 amino acids. Germline V gene data show CDR1 as MNHNS and CDR2 as SASEGT. CDR3 nucleotides: TGTGCCAGCAGTGATAGGTCACTGGGCATTCAGTACTTC. Residues: CASSDRSLGIQYF.

This clonotype was recorded many times. CDR3: CASSPTSGRTYEQYF. CDR3 nucleotides: TGCGCCAGCAGTCCGACTAGCGGGAGGACCTACGAGCAGTACTTC. The V and J genes are TRBV4-3 and TRBJ2-7; 13 bases are a match to TRBD2. The CDR3 contains 15 residues. Trimming took 6 bases from V and 2 from J; bases not matched to a gene: 4. Looked up from germline, CDR1 is LGHNA and CDR2 is YSLEER.

This clonotype has a single count. The genes are TRBV6-2 or TRBV6-3 and TRBJ2-2, with 8 bases fitting TRBD2. Germline lookup yields CDR1 MNHEY and CDR2 SVGEGT. V lost 2 bases and J lost 4; bases outside the gene matches: 9. The CDR3 has 17 residues. The CDR3 reads CASSYVKRGGSTGELFF. In nucleotides, the CDR3 is TGTGCCAGCAGTTACGTAAAACGGGGGGGCAGCACCGGGGAGCTGTTTTTT.

The sample holds many counts of this clonotype. The V call is TRBV4-2, the J call TRBJ1-1; 12 bases agree with TRBD1. The V gene's germline CDR1 is LGHNA and CDR2 YNFKEQ. The CDR3 totals 21 residues. V lost 4 bases to trimming and J lost 2 bases; unmatched junction nucleotides: 20. The CDR3 loop reads CASSLRPSGQGAGLLNTEAFF. The CDR3 coding sequence is TGTGCCAGCAGCCTACGCCCTTCGGGACAGGGGGCGGGCCTCCTTAACACTGAAGCTTTCTTT.

This clonotype was seen many times. V gene TRBV6-4 combines with J gene TRBJ1-1; D remains unclear. Germline values: CDR1 MRHNA, CDR2 SNTAGT. The CDR3 length is 15 residues. The V gene lost 8 bases and the J gene lost 0 bases, with 16 bases spanning the gap. The CDR3: CASPLGRPMNTEAFF. The CDR3 nucleotides read TGTGCCAGCCCTCTGGGCAGACCCATGAACACTGAAGCTTTCTTT.

This clonotype was seen many times. The genes are TRBV2 and TRBJ1-2; possible D gene TRBD1, 6 bases. V shed 6 bases and J shed 0 bases, with 14 bases lying between them. The V gene's germline CDR1 is SNHLY and CDR2 FYNNEI. This CDR3 region has 15 residues. The CDR3 region has the DNA TGTGCCAGCAGAAGACAGGAACGAGCTAACTATGGCTACACCTTC. It specifies CASRRQERANYGYTF.

The CDR3 DNA sequence: TGTGCCAGCATTCAGAGGACAGGGGGCGCGAGTCAGCCCCAGCATTTT. Translation: CASIQRTGGASQPQHF. The J gene is TRBJ1-5, the V gene TRBV6-1, with TRBD1 matching over 11 bases. CDR3 size: 16 residues. V lost 7 bases, J lost 6 bases, and 11 bases stayed unmatched. Germline V gives CDR1 MNHNS, CDR2 SASEGT.

This clonotype was observed many times. V is TRBV12-3 or TRBV12-4 and J is TRBJ1-5, with D possibly being TRBD1 (5 bases). The CDR3 length is 16 residues. Trimming left V 4 bases short and J 2 bases short, with 15 bases between. CDR3 coding DNA: TGTGCCAGCAGTTACCTGGGGCCAGGAGGCAATCAGCCCCAGCATTTT. Amino acid sequence: CASSYLGPGGNQPQHF.

This clonotype appeared a few times. This may arise from a read error, as a much more abundant clone is one base away. The rearrangement links TRBV6-1 to TRBJ2-5; D assignment may be TRBD1 or TRBD2 (7 bases each). The germline V gene has CDR1 MNHNS and CDR2 SASEGT. CDR3 size: 12 residues. The DNA of the CDR3 is TGTGTCAGCGGGGACAGCCAAGAGACCCAGTACTTC. Amino acids: CVSGDSQETQYF.

This clonotype was found a few times. V and J are TRBV12-3 or TRBV12-4 and TRBJ1-5; D might be TRBD1 (6 bases). The CDR3 is made up of 15 amino acids. Between the trimmed V and J ends, which lost 5 bases and 0 bases, there was a span of 11 bases. The CDR3 DNA is TGTGCCAGCAGTACGACAGGAAATAGCAATCAGCCCCAGCATTTT. Translation gives CASSTTGNSNQPQHF.

This clonotype was seen at least ten times. The chain combines TRBV27 with TRBJ1-2; D unclear. Germline CDR1 MNHEY, CDR2 SMNVEV (reference sequence). The germline V and J ends were trimmed by 5 bases and 4 bases, with 8 bases remaining between them. The CDR3 extends over 12 amino acids. CDR3 DNA sequence: TGTGCCAGCAGTCCGTGGGGCTATGGCTACACCTTC. Its protein is CASSPWGYGYTF.

The chain employs TRBV6-5 and TRBJ2-3; 8 bases match TRBD2. Unmatched junction bases numbered 7, after V lost 2 bases and J lost 6 bases. The CDR3 has 15 residues. Germline V gene lookup returns CDR1 MNHEY and CDR2 SVGAGI. The CDR3 DNA reads TGTGCCAGCAGTTACCGAAGCGGGAGACGGGATACGCAGTATTTT. Its translation: CASSYRSGRRDTQYF.

This clonotype was seen ten or more times. V is TRBV29-1 and J is TRBJ2-7; D remains unclear. Germline CDR1 and CDR2: SQVTM and ANQGSEA. Trimming cost V 2 bases and J 7 bases, with 9 bases left between them. The CDR3 length is 11 residues. The CDR3 bases are TGCAGCGTTGAATCCGTGGGGGAGCAGTACTTC. It is translated as CSVESVGEQYF.

The rearrangement links TRBV12-3 or TRBV12-4 to TRBJ2-7; no reliable D call. The CDR3 is made up of 14 amino acids. The V end was cut by 7 bases, the J end by 2 bases, with 15 bases between. The CDR3 here is CASTISHGTYEQYF. The CDR3 DNA sequence: TGTGCCAGCACCATTAGTCACGGTACCTACGAGCAGTACTTC.

In this sample, this clonotype turned up many times. The rearrangement uses TRBV6-5 and TRBJ2-4, with TRBD2 identical over 11 bases. Per the germline V gene, CDR1 is MNHEY and CDR2 is SVGAGI. The CDR3 is 18 amino acids. J gave up 4 bases and V 7 bases, and 15 bases lay outside the gene matches. The CDR3 sequence is CASTPLAGGARSKNIQYF. The CDR3 DNA reads TGTGCCAGCACCCCCCTAGCGGGGGGAGCCCGGTCTAAAAACATTCAGTACTTC.

The sample holds many counts of this clonotype. This chain connects TRBV4-1 to TRBJ1-5, with D unclear. Germline V gene data show CDR1 as MGHRA and CDR2 as YSYEKL. V lost 1 base, J lost 7 bases, and 8 bases lay in between. CDR3 size: 13 residues. Written as DNA, the CDR3 is TGCGCCAGCAGCCAAGTAATAGGGCAGCCCCAGCATTTT. It codes for CASSQVIGQPQHF.

Ten or more counts support this clonotype. V and J are TRBV5-6 and TRBJ1-5, with D unclear. Germline loops: CDR1 SGHDT, CDR2 YYEEEE. This CDR3 spans 16 amino acids. Trimming took 0 bases from V and 0 from J, leaving 10 bases between them. This CDR3 reads CASSLDGRPSNQPQHF. In DNA form, the CDR3 reads TGTGCCAGCAGCTTGGATGGTCGGCCTAGCAATCAGCCCCAGCATTTT. Drawing the rest from reference TRBV5-6 and TRBJ1-5, the complete variable domain is DAGVTQSPTHLIKTRGQQVTLRCSPKSGHDTVSWYQQALGQGPQFIFQYYEEEERQRGNFPDRFSGHQFPNYSSELNVNALLLGDSALYLCASSLDGRPSNQPQHFGDGTRLSIL.

This clonotype was seen many times. The chain employs TRBV5-1 and TRBJ2-2; D is uncertain. V was trimmed by 4 bases and J by 6 bases, leaving 13 bases between them. Per germline, CDR1 SGHRS and CDR2 YFSETQ. The CDR3 is made up of 14 amino acids. The chain's CDR3 is CASSPYGSPGELFF. DNA of the CDR3: TGCGCCAGCAGCCCCTACGGTTCGCCCGGGGAGCTGTTTTTT. Using reference TRBV5-1 and TRBJ2-2 for the parts outside the CDR3, the full variable domain is KAGVTQTPRYLIKTRGQQVTLSCSPISGHRSVSWYQQTPGQGLQFLFEYFSETQRNKGNFPGRFSGRQFSNSRSEMNVSTLELGDSALYLCASSPYGSPGELFFGEGSRLTVL.